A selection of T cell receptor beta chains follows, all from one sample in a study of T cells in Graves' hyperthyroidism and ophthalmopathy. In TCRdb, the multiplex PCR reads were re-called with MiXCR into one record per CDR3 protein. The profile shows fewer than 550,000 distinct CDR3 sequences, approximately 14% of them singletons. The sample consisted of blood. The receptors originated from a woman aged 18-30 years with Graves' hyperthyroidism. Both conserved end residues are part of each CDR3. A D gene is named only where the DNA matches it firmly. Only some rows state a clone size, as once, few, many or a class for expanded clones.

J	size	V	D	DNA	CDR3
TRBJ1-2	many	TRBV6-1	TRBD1	TGTGCCAGCATATTCGGGACAGGGGAGTACTATGGCTACACCTTC	CASIFGTGEYYGYTF
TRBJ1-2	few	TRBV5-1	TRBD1	TGCGCCAGCAGCTTACCACGACAGGGAAAATGGGACTATGGCTACACCTTC	CASSLPRQGKWDYGYTF
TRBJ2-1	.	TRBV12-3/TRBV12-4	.	TGTGCCAGCAGTTTTAATGGGCGGGACGAGCAGTTCTTC	CASSFNGRDEQFF
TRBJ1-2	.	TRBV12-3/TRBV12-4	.	TGTGCCAGCAGTGCCTCCGGGCGCCTACCTGGCTACACCTTC	CASSASGRLPGYTF
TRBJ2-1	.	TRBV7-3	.	TGTGCCAGCAGCCCCTCAGGACAAAGTGGGAATGAGCAGTTCTTC	CASSPSGQSGNEQFF
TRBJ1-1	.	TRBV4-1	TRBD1	TGCGCCAGCAGCTGGTCTAAGGGGGCTGTTTTCACTGAAGCTTTCTTT	CASSWSKGAVFTEAFF
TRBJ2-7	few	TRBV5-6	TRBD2	TGTGCCAGCAGCTTGGCCCTACGGGGGGTTAGCTCCTACGAGCAGTACTTC	CASSLALRGVSSYEQYF
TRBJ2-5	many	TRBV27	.	TGTGCCAGCAGTTTATCTATCCAAGAGACCCAGTACTTC	CASSLSIQETQYF
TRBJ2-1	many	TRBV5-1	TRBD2	TGCGCCAGCAGCCCTGGGACAGCGGGAGGACCCGAGCAGTTCTTC	CASSPGTAGGPEQFF
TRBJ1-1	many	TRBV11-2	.	TGTGCCAGCAGCTGGGTGAACACTGAAGCTTTCTTT	CASSWVNTEAFF
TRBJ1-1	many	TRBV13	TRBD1	TGTGCCAGCAGCACGACAGGGGACACTGAAGCTTTCTTT	CASSTTGDTEAFF
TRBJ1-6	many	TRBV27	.	TGTGCCAGCAGTTTCGTCGGAGCAAATTCACCCCTCCACTTT	CASSFVGANSPLHF
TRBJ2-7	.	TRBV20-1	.	TGCAGTGCTCAGACAGGCCGCTCCTACGAGCAGTACTTC	CSAQTGRSYEQYF
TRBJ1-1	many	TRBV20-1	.	TGCAGTGCTAGAGGGGGGCGGAACATGAACACTGAAGCTTTCTTT	CSARGGRNMNTEAFF
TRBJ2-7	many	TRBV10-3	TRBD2	TGTGCCATCAGTGAACTAGCGGGCTACGAGCAGTACTTC	CAISELAGYEQYF
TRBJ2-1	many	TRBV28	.	TGTGCCAGCTGTTGCCCGCAGATCCGTTTAGGAGAGCAGTTCTTC	CASCCPQIRLGEQFF
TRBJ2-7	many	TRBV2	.	TGTGCCAGCAGCGCCAATGACTACGAGCAGTACTTC	CASSANDYEQYF
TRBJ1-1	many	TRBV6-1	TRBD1	TGTGCCAGCAGTGACGCTCGGACAGGGCAAAACACTGAAGCTTTCTTT	CASSDARTGQNTEAFF
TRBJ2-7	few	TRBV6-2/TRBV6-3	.	TGTGCCAGCAGATCCCCGACAGGATTATTTTGGGAGCAGTACTTC	CASRSPTGLFWEQYF
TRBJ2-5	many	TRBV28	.	TGTGCCACCCGTCCGGGACCTCGGGAGACCCAGTACTTC	CATRPGPRETQYF
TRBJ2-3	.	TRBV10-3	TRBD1	TGTGCCAGCAGAGGGCAGGGGGCTGCATCAGATACGCAGTATTTT	CASRGQGAASDTQYF
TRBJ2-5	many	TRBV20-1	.	TGCAGTGCCATAATGATGGGGGAGACCCAGTACTTC	CSAIMMGETQYF
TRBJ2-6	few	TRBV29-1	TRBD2	TGCAGCGTTGGGGAGAACCTGGGGGGGGGGGCCAACGTCCTGACTTTC	CSVGENLGGGANVLTF
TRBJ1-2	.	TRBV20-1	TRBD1	TGCAGTGCTAGAGATTTGGACGGGACAGGGCAGCTCTATGGCTACACCTTC	CSARDLDGTGQLYGYTF
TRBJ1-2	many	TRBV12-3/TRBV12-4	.	TGTGCCAGCAGTTTGGAATATGGCTACACCTTC	CASSLEYGYTF
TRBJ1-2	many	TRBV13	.	TGTGCCAGCAGCTTAGCCAGGCCCGACAGGCCGCTCTATGGCTACACCTTC	CASSLARPDRPLYGYTF
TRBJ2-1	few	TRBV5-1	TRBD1	TGCGCCAGCAGCCGAGACAGGGGGAACAATGAGCAGTTCTTC	CASSRDRGNNEQFF
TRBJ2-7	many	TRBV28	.	TGTGCCAGCAGTCCCCCCGACCGATCCTACGAGCAGTACTTC	CASSPPDRSYEQYF
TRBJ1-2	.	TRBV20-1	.	TGCAGTCCAACCTGGGGAGGGTCGTATGGCTACACCTTC	CSPTWGGSYGYTF
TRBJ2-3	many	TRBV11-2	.	TGTGCCAGCAGCTTAGATCCCCCAGATACGCAGTATTTT	CASSLDPPDTQYF
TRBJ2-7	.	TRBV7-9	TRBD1	TGTGCCAGCAGCCCAGCCCAGGGGGCTCCTTGGGAGCAGTACTTC	CASSPAQGAPWEQYF
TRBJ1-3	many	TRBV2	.	TGTGCCAGCAGAGGGTCTGGAAACACCATATATTTT	CASRGSGNTIYF
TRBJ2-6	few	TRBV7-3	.	TGTGCCAGCAGCCTTAGAAGCGGGGCCAACGTCCTGACTTTC	CASSLRSGANVLTF
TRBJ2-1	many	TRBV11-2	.	TGTGCCAGCAGCTTATCGGGAAATGAGCAGTTCTTC	CASSLSGNEQFF
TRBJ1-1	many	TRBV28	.	TGTGCCAGCGTACAGGGAGGGGAGACTGAAGCTTTCTTT	CASVQGGETEAFF
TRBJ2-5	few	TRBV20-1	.	TGCAGTGCTAGAGATTTCGGCAGGGTTGAAGAGACCCAGTACTTC	CSARDFGRVEETQYF
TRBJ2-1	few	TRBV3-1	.	TGTGCCAGCAGCCAAGACTTTAGGGCCCGTTACAATGAGCAGTTCTTC	CASSQDFRARYNEQFF
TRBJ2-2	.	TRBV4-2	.	TGTGCCAGCAGCCAAGTCCAGGGCACCGGGGAGCTGTTTTTT	CASSQVQGTGELFF
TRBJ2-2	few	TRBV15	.	TGTGCCACCAGCAGCCAGTACACCGGGGAGCTGTTTTTT	CATSSQYTGELFF
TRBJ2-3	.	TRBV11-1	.	TGTGCCAGCAGCTTGAACGAAAGACCTACGCAGTATTTT	CASSLNERPTQYF
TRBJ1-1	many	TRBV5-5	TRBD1	TGTGCCAGCAGCGGGACAGTGAACACTGAAGCTTTCTTT	CASSGTVNTEAFF
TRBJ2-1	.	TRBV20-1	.	TGCAGTGCTAGTTCAGTCTCAACCTACAATGAGCAGTTCTTC	CSASSVSTYNEQFF
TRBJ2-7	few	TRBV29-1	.	TGCAGCGTTGAGATGGCAGCCTACGAGCAGTACTTC	CSVEMAAYEQYF
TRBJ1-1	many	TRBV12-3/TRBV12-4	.	TGTGCCAGCAGTTTAGCGCTTGGCGGGGTGTTCCCTGAAGCTTTCTTT	CASSLALGGVFPEAFF
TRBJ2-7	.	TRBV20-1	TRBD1	TGCAGTGCTGCCCCGGGGAGGGGACAGGGCTACGAGCAGTACTTC	CSAAPGRGQGYEQYF
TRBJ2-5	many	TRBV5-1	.	TGCGCCAGCAGCCTTCCTAGCCCGTCGGAGACCCAGTACTTC	CASSLPSPSETQYF
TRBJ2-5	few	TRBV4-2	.	TGTGCCAGCAGCCAAGATGGAGGACACCGCCGCGCCCAAGAGACCCAGTACTTC	CASSQDGGHRRAQETQYF
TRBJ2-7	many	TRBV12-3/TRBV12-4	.	TGTGCCAGCAGTTTATTAGAGAACCACGAGCAGTACTTC	CASSLLENHEQYF
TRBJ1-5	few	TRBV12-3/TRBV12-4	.	TGTGCCAGCAGGCCGAGGGTGGGGGACAATCAGCCCCAGCATTTT	CASRPRVGDNQPQHF
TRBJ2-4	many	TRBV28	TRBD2	TGTGCCAGCAGAGATACTAGCGGGAGGACCCCCAAAAACATTCAGTACTTC	CASRDTSGRTPKNIQYF